This TCR beta chain came from a study of cytotoxic CD8 clonotypes in ibrutinib-treated CLL. Measured with immunoSEQ multiplex PCR; TCRdb has only the in-frame clones, and not every one. The table shows approximately 350,000 clones, with over 55% occurring only once. The germline CDR1 and CDR2 sequences are SGHTA and FQGNSA. There are 14 residues in the CDR3. V lost 2 bases, J lost 9 bases, and 14 bases lay in between. The sequencing used PBMCs, collected after 36 months of ibrutinib treatment. This clonotype was sampled from a human donor with chronic lymphocytic leukemia. The genes are TRBV7-2 and TRBJ2-1; no firm D call. Here the CDR3 reads CASSLNLRSPEQFF. CDR3 coding DNA: TGTGCCAGCAGCTTAAACCTACGAAGCCCTGAGCAGTTCTTC.